This record covers a single TCR beta chain. The Seattle patients joined while their infection was active and were tracked longitudinally afterward. How the authors handled the data: Estimated nucleated cell counts came from reference gene primer amplification. Only in-frame clones appear in the TCRdb table, and some are missing; sequencing was by immunoSEQ multiplex PCR. The DNA gave D and trimming, while V, J and clone size come from that table. The profile shows 200,000 to 250,000 clones, approximately 85% of them singletons. These data belong to a study of blood T cell repertoires in COVID-19. Study details: From the United States, Italy and Spain came samples of acute and convalescent COVID-19. PBMCs, B-cell-depleted T cells, or T cells were the source of the cDNA or gDNA that made up the material.

Germline V gene sequence: CDR1 SGHVS, CDR2 FNYEAQ. The V end was cut by 5 bases, the J end by 6 bases, with 10 bases between. The CDR3 sequence is 12 residues long. Material: peripheral blood. This chain links TRBV7-6 with TRBJ1-1; TRBD1 is a possible D gene (6 bases). The receptor was derived from a woman aged 70-85 years with COVID-19, enrolled during active disease. The CDR3 sequence is CASSLQGSEAFF. The CDR3 DNA reads TGTGCCAGCAGCCTACAGGGTTCTGAAGCTTTCTTT.